This entry concerns a single T cell receptor beta chain. By its share of the sample, this clonotype is medium-sized (0.01 to 0.1%). The specificity of this receptor is unknown. Base qualities are not at hand, and no much larger clone is one base apart. CDR3 length: 13 amino acids, cysteine to phenylalanine. Of all the DNA, just the CDR3 is kept, 39 bases in frame from base 1. CDR1 and CDR2, looked up from the germline V gene (reference sequence), are LNHNV and YYDKDF. The junction carries 11 bases between V and J, which are trimmed by 1 base and 7 bases respectively. TCR beta rearrangements were amplified from genomic DNA extracted from peripheral blood rather than from sorted cells or RNA. These data belong to a study of T cell repertoires in aging, cancer and after chemotherapy (dated by TCRdb to about 2019). Concerning the study at large: Donors were distributed across six age groups ranging from 30 or younger to 70 or older, with at least three individuals included per group. Control TCR repertoires from healthy donors were recorded across several months to years, and re-sampling revealed clear clonal overlap. The full dataset contained around 8.2 million TCR reads. To examine immunoaging and T cell reconstitution after chemotherapy, the study profiled TCR beta repertoires in peripheral blood from healthy donors and cancer patients. The cohort comprised 200 to 250 cancer patients, 94 with hematological and fewer than 140 with solid cancers, plus 95 healthy donors as a reference group. Results the study describes overall, beyond this receptor: Compared with age-matched healthy donors, untreated patients with either hematological or solid cancers had significantly lower TCR diversity in the blood along with higher clonality. According to the authors, the repertoire data do not allow conclusions to be drawn about immunological memory after chemotherapy. Median generation probability increased over the chemotherapy interval in both cancer cohorts, suggesting repertoire reconstitution through rebound thymic output. In healthy donors, the decline in TCR diversity with age was mainly explained by loss of richness, whereas in cancer patients loss of evenness was also found to contribute.

Using a mixed TRB-A/B primer pool, multiplex touch-down PCR amplified rearranged TRB sequences covering the V, D and J segments. Illumina adapters and sample indices were added to the amplicons in two consecutive PCR reactions performed with Phusion HS II polymerase. Amplicons were gel-purified with the NucleoSpin Gel and PCR Clean-up kit, then checked with Qubit and an Agilent 2100 Bioanalyzer. Sequencing of the libraries was done on an Illumina MiSeq with paired-end, single-indexed 600-cycle runs. The original pipeline was this. Processing of the TRB sequences was carried out with MiXCR versions 2.12 and 3.0.5. Each unique CDR3 nucleotide sequence counted as one clone, and only productive sequences with at least two reads were retained. The repertoire metrics were Shannon diversity, evenness, clonality (defined as one minus evenness), and alpha-parameterized diversity profiles covering alpha 0 to 5. The IGoR algorithm was used to compute generation probabilities of clones in paired pre- and post-chemotherapy samples. TCRdb trimmed the raw reads at Q25, called clones with MiXCR and kept productive beta chains. Every distinct CDR3 protein forms one entry, paired with its most common genes and DNA. The V and J calls, along with clone size, are taken from TCRdb and not from the paper's own processing. This sample is represented by over 9,000 distinct CDR3 sequences; roughly 25% of them were singletons. 1.5% to 2% of the sample is held by the ten biggest clonotypes.

The sample taken for sequencing was blood. This chain joins TRBV15 to TRBJ2-7, with TRBD2 perhaps the D gene, on 5 matching bases. The TCR sequence derives from a human donor in good health. In nucleotide form, the sequence is TGTGCCACCAGCAGAGTTAGACTAACGGAGCAGTACTTC. This translates into CATSRVRLTEQYF. Outside the CDR3, residues come from the reference TRBV15 and TRBJ2-7 proteins, so the full variable domain is: DAMVIQNPRYQVTQFGKPVTLSCSQTLNHNVMYWYQQKSSQAPKLLFHYYDKDFNNEADTPDNFQSRRPNTSFCFLDIRSPGLGDTAMYLCATSRVRLTEQYFGPGTRLTVT.